This T cell receptor (beta chain) was identified in a study of cytomegalovirus exposure and HLA in healthy donors. Data came from immunoSEQ multiplex PCR; TCRdb stores just in-frame clones and leaves some out. This table holds around 180,000 clones, over 65% found once. Trimming left V 0 bases short and J 8 bases short, with 8 bases between. Germline lookup yields CDR1 SGHVS and CDR2 FNYEAQ. The CDR3 sequence is 13 residues long. Study results and limitations: Cytomegalovirus-associated status was assigned to more than 150 TCR beta chains. The tendency of first-cohort TCR clusters to co-occur in the approximately 120 validation repertoires was identified by a subsequent analysis. According to reports, the classifier identified cytomegalovirus status with high specificity and sensitivity.

As to this clone: Antigen: not known.

Sequencing input: PBMCs. This clonotype originated in a man aged 18 to 29 in good health and CMV-seropositive. This sequence joins TRBV7-6 and TRBJ2-1; D call uncertain. This chain's CDR3 is CASSLAVSYEQFF. The DNA of the CDR3 is TGTGCCAGCAGCTTAGCCGTTTCGTATGAGCAGTTCTTC.